Presented here are 25 T cell receptor beta chains from one specimen sequenced in a study of T cells in Graves' hyperthyroidism and ophthalmopathy. Researchers amplified the TCR beta CDR3 regions from RNA transcripts. First-round RT-PCR with HTBI primers amplified the TCR CDR3 region. Each CDR3 protein is one row after TCRdb ran MiXCR on the multiplex PCR reads. The table lists 350,000 or so distinct CDR3 sequences, 15% to 20% of them singletons, with about 16% in the top ten. The sample comprised blood. The source of these receptors is a woman in her forties with Graves' ophthalmopathy.

This clonotype was counted only a few times. This sequence joins TRBV4-2 and TRBJ2-2, with a weak D call TRBD2 (6 bases). This CDR3 has 16 residues. Germline V gives CDR1 LGHNA, CDR2 YNFKEQ. Between the trimmed V and J ends, which lost 0 bases and 5 bases, there was a span of 13 bases. The CDR3 nucleotides read TGTGCCAGCAGCCAAGATCCACTAGCTCGGACCGGGGAGCTGTTTTTT. Amino acids: CASSQDPLARTGELFF.

This sequence joins TRBV12-3 or TRBV12-4 and TRBJ2-5; tentatively, D is TRBD2 (6 bases). The CDR3 is 14 amino acids. V lost 5 bases and J 5 bases, leaving 15 bases between the germline ends. CDR3 sequence (DNA): TGTGCCAGCAGTAGGGACTTGCTAGAGGAGACCCAGTACTTC. Its protein is CASSRDLLEETQYF.

This clonotype has only one observation. The J gene is TRBJ1-5, the V gene TRBV19, with TRBD1 matching 9 bases. Germline CDR1 LNHDA, CDR2 SQIVND (reference sequence). With V trimmed by 6 bases and J by 0 bases, 9 bases remained unmatched. This CDR3 has 17 amino acids. The CDR3 nucleotides are TGTGCCAGTAGGGCGACAGGGGGGTTTTATAGCAATCAGCCCCAGCATTTT. It codes for CASRATGGFYSNQPQHF.

This clonotype has ten or more counts. The V gene is TRBV10-1, the J gene TRBJ2-2; weak D call: TRBD2 (5 bases). The V and J ends lost 9 bases and 0 bases respectively, with 11 bases between them. The CDR3 has 14 residues. The germline gives CDR1 WNHNN, CDR2 SYGVQD (reference sequence). The CDR3: CASGTGSNTGELFF. CDR3 in DNA: TGCGCCAGTGGAACGGGATCGAACACCGGGGAGCTGTTTTTT.

In this sample, this clonotype turned up many times. The chain combines TRBV9 with TRBJ1-1; weak D call: TRBD1 (5 bases). There are 12 residues in the CDR3. Germline assignment: CDR1 SGDLS and CDR2 YYNGEE. V lost 4 bases, J lost 5 bases, and 9 bases lay in between. CDR3: CASSTGRTEAFF. The CDR3 coding sequence is TGTGCCAGCAGCACAGGCAGAACTGAAGCTTTCTTT.

In this sample, this clonotype turned up a few times. Possible read error: a much larger clone is one base away. The chain has TRBV30 and TRBJ2-2, with TRBD2 matching over 13 bases. Germline V gene lookup returns CDR1 GTSNPN and CDR2 SVGIG (reference sequence). The CDR3 runs to 18 residues. The CDR3, as DNA: TGTACCTGGAGTCCTCTTCGACTAGCGGGAGGTTTCACCGGGGAGCTGTTTTTT. It translates to CTWSPLRLAGGFTGELFF.

Many counts were recorded for this clonotype. DNA of the CDR3: TGTGCCAGCAGTCTCCAGACTCAATTCGGGGAGCAGTACTTC. The encoded protein is CASSLQTQFGEQYF. The chain carries TRBV28 and TRBJ2-7, with unresolved D. Between the trimmed V and J ends, which lost 5 bases and 7 bases, there was a span of 18 bases. The CDR3 has 14 residues. The V gene's germline CDR1 is MDHEN and CDR2 SYDVKM. The full variable domain, its missing parts supplied by reference TRBV28 and TRBJ2-7, is DVKVTQSSRYLVKRTGEKVFLECVQDMDHENMFWYRQDPGLGLRLIYFSYDVKMKEKGDIPEGYSVSREKKERFSLILESASTNQTSMYLCASSLQTQFGEQYFGPGTRLTVT.

In this sample, this clonotype turned up many times. This rearrangement joins TRBV28 to TRBJ1-5, with D tentatively TRBD1 (5 bases). The CDR3 contains 14 residues. Germline V CDR1 and CDR2: MDHEN, SYDVKM. Trimming left V 9 bases short and J 5 bases short, with 17 bases between. The CDR3 is CASLQGIRHQPQHF. CDR3 DNA: TGTGCCAGTCTTCAGGGAATCCGACATCAGCCCCAGCATTTT.

This clonotype showed up just a few times. This sequence joins TRBV4-3 and TRBJ2-7, with D hard to call. Germline V gives CDR1 LGHNA, CDR2 YSLEER. The CDR3 runs to 14 residues. V was shortened by 4 bases and J by 0 bases, with 10 bases between the two germline ends. Written as DNA, the CDR3 is TGCGCCAGCAGCCCCGGACGGCGCTCCTACGAGCAGTACTTC. It is translated as CASSPGRRSYEQYF.

The table lists this clonotype with many counts. The chain is built from TRBV6-5 and TRBJ2-7, with a possible D match to TRBD1 (5 bases). CDR1 is MNHEY, CDR2 SVGAGI, per germline. The germline V and J ends were trimmed by 2 bases and 0 bases, with 5 bases remaining between them. The CDR3 loop spans 13 amino acids. CDR3 sequence reads: CASSYDSSYEQYF. The CDR3 bases are TGTGCCAGCAGTTACGACAGCTCCTACGAGCAGTACTTC.

About this clonotype itself: One end of the junction does not line up with germline, which may come from a read error. The rearrangement uses TRBV5-1 and TRBJ1-1; D remains ambiguous. The germline V gene has CDR1 SGHRS and CDR2 YFSETQ. The CDR3 extends over 11 amino acids. In DNA, the CDR3 is TGCGCCAACAGCTTGGGAACTGAAGCTTGCTTT. This translates into CANSLGTEACF.

This clonotype appeared many times. V is TRBV6-1 and J is TRBJ2-6, with 9 bases fitting TRBD2. The germline V gene has CDR1 MNHNS and CDR2 SASEGT. The V segment lost 6 bases and the J segment 0 bases; nucleotides outside the gene matches: 3. The CDR3 length is 16 residues. In DNA, the CDR3 is TGTGCCAGCAGCCGGACTAGCGACTCTGGGGCCAACGTCCTGACTTTC. It is translated as CASSRTSDSGANVLTF.

In its sample, this clonotype was seen many times. This chain connects TRBV29-1 to TRBJ2-7; 15 bases agree with TRBD2. Germline CDR1 and CDR2: SQVTM and ANQGSEA. J lost 2 bases, V lost 0 bases, and 17 bases had no gene match. The CDR3 spans 21 residues. CDR3 sequence: CSVEDQEGTSGRSGATYEQYF. The CDR3 coding sequence is TGCAGCGTTGAAGATCAAGAGGGGACTAGCGGGAGGTCGGGGGCGACCTACGAGCAGTACTTC.

This clonotype appeared many times. The chain employs TRBV6-1 and TRBJ2-4; no clear D gene. The germline V gene has CDR1 MNHNS and CDR2 SASEGT. The CDR3 spans 11 residues. Trimming removed 2 bases at V and 7 bases at J, with 3 bases between. DNA of the CDR3: TGTGCCAGCAGTGAACCTAACATTCAGTACTTC. Encoded protein: CASSEPNIQYF.

The sample holds many counts of this clonotype. A junction boundary mismatches the germline segment, possibly from a read error. The V and J genes are TRBV7-2 and TRBJ2-5; 8 bases are shared with TRBD1. The CDR3 is 15 amino acids. CDR1 and CDR2 (germline): SGHTA, FQGNSA. CDR3 sequence reads: CAGSTGQGTGETQYF. CDR3 nucleotides: TGTGCCGGCAGCACCGGACAGGGCACTGGAGAGACCCAGTACTTC.

Many counts were recorded for this clonotype. CDR3 sequence (DNA): TGTGCCAGCAGAGGAGACAGGGGGCCAACTGAAGCTTTCTTT. As protein: CASRGDRGPTEAFF. The genes are TRBV2 and TRBJ1-1, with 10 bases matching TRBD1. Germline CDR1 is SNHLY and CDR2 is FYNNEI. The CDR3 is 14 amino acids. V shed 6 bases, J shed 5 bases, and the junction held 6 bases outside the gene matches. The variable domain in full, with the rest retrieved from reference TRBV2 and TRBJ1-1, is EPEVTQTPSHQVTQMGQEVILRCVPISNHLYFYWYRQILGQKVEFLVSFYNNEISEKSEIFDDQFSVERPDGSNFTLKIRSTKLEDSAMYFCASRGDRGPTEAFFGQGTRLTVV.

Note on this clonotype: An end of the junction does not agree with germline; a read error may underlie this. For the CDR3, the DNA is TGTGCCAGCAGTGTCCCCTCGAGCAGCGGGGCCACCTTC. It is translated as CASSVPSSSGATF. V and J are TRBV28 and TRBJ2-1, with TRBD2 matching over 7 bases. The CDR3 length is 13 residues. CDR1 is MDHEN, CDR2 SYDVKM, per germline.

This clonotype was picked up many times. The V call is TRBV28, the J call TRBJ2-5, with a weak D call TRBD1 (5 bases). V was clipped by 3 bases and J by 5 bases, with 10 bases between them. Germline CDR1 MDHEN, CDR2 SYDVKM. The CDR3 is made up of 13 amino acids. The CDR3 sequence is CASSFPGMETQYF. The CDR3 nucleotides read TGTGCCAGCAGTTTCCCAGGGATGGAGACCCAGTACTTC.

This clonotype was recorded many times. This chain joins TRBV10-2 and TRBJ2-1; 7 bases agree with TRBD2. With V trimmed by 0 bases and J by 6 bases, 8 bases remained unmatched. The CDR3 totals 16 residues. Germline V CDR1 and CDR2: WSHSY, SAAADI. DNA of the CDR3: TGCGCCAGCAGTGAGTCTGGGGCGGGAGTGGGCAATGAGCAGTTCTTC. It encodes CASSESGAGVGNEQFF.

This clonotype was detected ten times or more. The CDR3 bases are TGTGCCAGCAGTTCGACCCGGACTGGGGACATTCAGTACTTC. Translating it yields CASSSTRTGDIQYF. The V and J genes are TRBV2 and TRBJ2-4; a possible D gene is TRBD2 (5 bases). Germline V lookup: CDR1 SNHLY, CDR2 FYNNEI. With 5 bases removed from V and 8 bases from J, the gap between germline ends came to 16 bases. This CDR3 comprises 14 residues.

This clonotype was observed at least ten times. V is TRBV7-2 and J is TRBJ2-7; 8 bases agree with TRBD1. With V trimmed by 5 bases and J by 0 bases, 6 bases remained unmatched. There are 15 residues in the CDR3. In germline, CDR1 is SGHTA, CDR2 FQGNSA. CDR3 residues: CASSNTGGGSYEQYF. DNA for the CDR3: TGTGCCAGCAGCAACACAGGGGGTGGCTCCTACGAGCAGTACTTC.

In this sample, this clonotype turned up many times. The chain carries TRBV12-3 or TRBV12-4 and TRBJ1-6; possibly TRBD1 for D (5 bases). This CDR3 is built from 16 residues. The V end was cut by 8 bases, the J end by 8 bases, with 22 bases between. Here the CDR3 DNA reads TGTGCCAGCTCCGGGGGGGGAGTGGTCCGGGATTCACCCCTCCACTTT. Translation: CASSGGGVVRDSPLHF.

The sample holds one count of this clonotype. The chain uses TRBV25-1 and TRBJ2-7; possibly TRBD1 for D (6 bases). Germline V gene data show CDR1 as MGHDK and CDR2 as SYGVNS. Trimming pared 8 bases from V and 3 bases from J, leaving 14 bases between. The length of the CDR3 is 13 residues. CDR3 sequence (DNA): TGTGCCAGCCGCCAGGACAGACTCTACGAGCAGTACTTC. It encodes CASRQDRLYEQYF.

This clonotype was found many times. V usage is TRBV5-1 and J usage is TRBJ2-7; 8 bases are shared with TRBD2. The germline V gene encodes CDR1 SGHRS and CDR2 YFSETQ. Germline trimming cut 4 bases from V and 0 bases from J; bases unmatched to any gene: 9. The CDR3 is made up of 16 amino acids. The DNA for the CDR3 is TGCGCCAGCAGCGGAGAAGGACTAGCCTACTCCTACGAGCAGTACTTC. It specifies CASSGEGLAYSYEQYF.

In its sample, this clonotype was seen many times. The chain combines TRBV9 with TRBJ2-7; D is undetermined. This CDR3 spans 15 amino acids. Trimming removed 0 bases at V and 3 bases at J, with 13 bases between. CDR1 is SGDLS, CDR2 YYNGEE, per germline. CDR3 amino acids: CASSVAFTTDYEQYF. CDR3 sequence (DNA): TGTGCCAGCAGCGTAGCTTTTACTACCGACTACGAGCAGTACTTC.